This is a list of T cell receptor beta chains from one sample in a study of OX40 agonist ivuxolimab in advanced cancers. The protocol was immunoSEQ multiplex PCR, while the TCRdb copy is restricted to in-frame clones and leaves out a portion. The sample shows approximately 60,000 clones, roughly 86% of them seen only once. This sample comprised CD4+ or CD8+ T cells sorted from blood, obtained in a trial of the OX40 agonist ivuxolimab. The receptors were gathered from an adult with an advanced solid tumor such as melanoma, head and neck, liver or kidney cancer. CDR3s include the opening cysteine and the closing phenylalanine or tryptophan. The D gene is left open where the match is weak. Not every row has a clone size; where given, it reads once, few, many or a size class.

clone size	J gene	D gene	V gene	CDR3 DNA	CDR3 protein
NA	TRBJ1-6	NA	TRBV5-1	TGCGCCAGCAGCTCGCAGGGGAGCTCCTATAATTCACCCCTCCACTTT	CASSSQGSSYNSPLHF
NA	TRBJ2-7	TRBD2	TRBV13	TGTGCCAGCAGCGCAAAGACTAGCGCGAGTCCCTACGAGCAGTACTTC	CASSAKTSASPYEQYF
NA	TRBJ1-1	NA	TRBV10-2	TGCGCCTCCAGACAGACGAACACTGAAGCTTTCTTT	CASRQTNTEAFF
NA	TRBJ2-4	TRBD2	TRBV7-2	TGTGCCAGCAGCTCGGGACTAGCGGCAAACATTCAGTACTTC	CASSSGLAANIQYF
NA	TRBJ2-7	TRBD1	TRBV7-2	TGTGCCAGCAGCTTAGTGGGGACAGGGAGTTCCCCCTACGAGCAGTACTTC	CASSLVGTGSSPYEQYF
NA	TRBJ2-7	NA	TRBV2	TGTGCCAGCAGAGTTGAGGGTGAGCAGTACTTC	CASRVEGEQYF
NA	TRBJ1-2	TRBD1	TRBV5-6	TGTGCCAGCAGAACCGGGACAGGGGGCGCGATCTATGGCTACACCTTC	CASRTGTGGAIYGYTF
NA	TRBJ2-5	NA	TRBV25-1	TGTGCCACTTCGGGGGACCAAGAGACCCAGTACTTC	CATSGDQETQYF
once	TRBJ2-2	TRBD1	TRBV19	TGTGCCAGCGCTTCGAGGGGACAGTCGAACACCGGGGAGCTGTTTTTT	CASASRGQSNTGELFF
NA	TRBJ1-5	NA	TRBV6-6	TGTGCCAGCAGTTCTATACAGCCCCAGCATTTT	CASSSIQPQHF
NA	TRBJ2-5	NA	TRBV11-1	TGTGCCAGCAGCCCCCGTCGGACATCGAGAGGAGAGACCCAGTACTTC	CASSPRRTSRGETQYF
NA	TRBJ2-7	TRBD1	TRBV4-2	TGTGCCAGCAGCCAAGTTGGGACAGCCTACGAGCAGTACTTC	CASSQVGTAYEQYF
few	TRBJ2-7	TRBD2	TRBV13	TGTGCCAGCAGCCCTCGGGAGGCCAGTTACGAGCAGTACTTC	CASSPREASYEQYF
NA	TRBJ1-6	NA	TRBV4-1	TGCGCCAGCAGCCGGGGGGCGAGCTCCTATAATTCACCCCTCCACTTT	CASSRGASSYNSPLHF
NA	TRBJ2-7	TRBD2	TRBV30	TGTGCCTGGAGTGCCCTACTAGCGGGGGGGCTCGAGCAGTACTTC	CAWSALLAGGLEQYF
NA	TRBJ1-4	TRBD1	TRBV7-9	TGTGCCAGCAACCCTGGCCCCCTGACAGGGGGTGTTGAAAAACTGTTTTTT	CASNPGPLTGGVEKLFF
NA	TRBJ2-5	TRBD2	TRBV7-2	TGTGCCAGCAGCTTCGGACTAGCGGGCTTGGGGGAGACCCAGTACTTC	CASSFGLAGLGETQYF
NA	TRBJ2-1	NA	TRBV7-3	TGTGCCAGCAGCTTAACCGGTAGCGCGTACGCTGAGCAGTTCTTC	CASSLTGSAYAEQFF
NA	TRBJ2-5	NA	TRBV7-3	TGTGCCAGCAGCCGGGAGTACCAAGAGACCCAGTACTTC	CASSREYQETQYF
NA	TRBJ2-1	NA	TRBV5-1	TGCGCCAGCAGCTTGTTCGCCCTAGAGAATGAGCAGTTCTTC	CASSLFALENEQFF
NA	TRBJ2-7	NA	TRBV7-2	TGTGCCAGCAGCCTTGAAGGATTGAATTACGAGCAGTACTTC	CASSLEGLNYEQYF
NA	TRBJ2-5	NA	TRBV7-7	TGTGCTAGCAGCTTAGCGATAGCAGGAGTACAGACCCAGTACTTC	CASSLAIAGVQTQYF
NA	TRBJ1-2	TRBD1	TRBV6-5	TGTGCCAGCACCTACAGGGGCAATGGCTACACCTTC	CASTYRGNGYTF
NA	TRBJ1-1	NA	TRBV5-4	TGTGCCAGCAGCTTTATCGAGAACACTGAAGCTTTCTTT	CASSFIENTEAFF
NA	TRBJ2-5	TRBD2	TRBV6-5	TGTGCCAGCAGTTACCGAGCGGGGAACCATCAAGAGACCCAGTACTTC	CASSYRAGNHQETQYF
once	TRBJ1-4	NA	TRBV15	TGTGCCACCAGCAGGGGGACCGGGATGAATGAAAAACTGTTTTTT	CATSRGTGMNEKLFF
NA	TRBJ2-3	NA	TRBV18	TGTGCCAGCTCACCAAGGTCCGAGGGAACGCAGTATTTT	CASSPRSEGTQYF
NA	TRBJ1-1	NA	TRBV28	TGTGCCAGCAGCGTCGCGGGGGGCGCCACTGAAGCTTTCTTT	CASSVAGGATEAFF
NA	TRBJ1-3	NA	TRBV11-2	TGTGCCAGCAGCTTAGACGCGCCGGTCCCAGGGCGCTCTGGAAACACCATATATTTT	CASSLDAPVPGRSGNTIYF
NA	TRBJ1-4	TRBD1	TRBV27	TGTGCCAGCAGGCAGGGGGCAACTAATGAAAAACTGTTTTTT	CASRQGATNEKLFF
NA	TRBJ2-7	NA	TRBV6-1	TGTGCCAGCAGTGAAGAGGGGAACGGAATTTCCTACGAGCAGTACTTC	CASSEEGNGISYEQYF
NA	TRBJ1-2	NA	TRBV6-6	TGTGCCAGCAGTTACGAGGTGAACTATGGCTACACCTTC	CASSYEVNYGYTF
NA	TRBJ2-5	NA	TRBV27	TGTGCCAGCAGTTTATCGATCATTGGTGGGGGGCAAGAGACCCAGTACTTC	CASSLSIIGGGQETQYF
NA	TRBJ1-2	TRBD1	TRBV19	TGTGCCAGTAGGGTTGGGACAGGGAATAACTATGGCTACACCTTC	CASRVGTGNNYGYTF
NA	TRBJ1-2	NA	TRBV5-1	TGCGCCAGCAGCTTGGAGATAGGGTATGGCTACACCTTC	CASSLEIGYGYTF
NA	TRBJ1-2	NA	TRBV27	TGTGCCAGCAGTTCTCCGGGGACCGGCTACACCTTC	CASSSPGTGYTF
NA	TRBJ2-7	NA	TRBV6-4	TGTGCCAGGCGGGATAAGGATTCAGGGCTGGCCGAGCAGTACTTC	CARRDKDSGLAEQYF
NA	TRBJ2-3	TRBD2	TRBV7-3	TGTGCCAGCAGCTTAGGGCTAGCGGGGGGCACAGATACGCAGTATTTT	CASSLGLAGGTDTQYF
NA	TRBJ2-5	TRBD2	TRBV7-9	TGTGCCAGCAGCTTTGGTAGCGGGGGGGCGAAAGAGACCCAGTACTTC	CASSFGSGGAKETQYF
NA	TRBJ2-1	NA	TRBV12-5	TGTGCTAGTGGTTTGGTAGGACGGAACAATGAGCAGTTCTTC	CASGLVGRNNEQFF
NA	TRBJ2-2	NA	TRBV11-1	TGTGCCAGCAGCTTATTGAGGGGCGACACCGGGGAGCTGTTTTTT	CASSLLRGDTGELFF
NA	TRBJ1-5	NA	TRBV9	TGTGCCAGCAGCGCTACCGGGACGGAATCTCAGCCCCAGCATTTT	CASSATGTESQPQHF
NA	TRBJ2-7	NA	TRBV6-5	TGTGCCAGCAGTGCGGACAGCTCTACGAGGCAGTACTTC	CASSADSSTRQYF
NA	TRBJ2-1	TRBD2	TRBV5-1	TGCGCCAGCAGCTTTCTAGCGGGGGGGCCAAGTGAGCAGTTCTTC	CASSFLAGGPSEQFF
NA	TRBJ2-1	TRBD2	TRBV5-4	TGTGCCAGCAGCCCAGGGACTAGCGGGATATACAATGAGCAGTTCTTC	CASSPGTSGIYNEQFF
NA	TRBJ2-1	TRBD2	TRBV5-1	TGCGCCAGCAGCTCGGTAGCGGGGACCAATGAGCAGTTCTTC	CASSSVAGTNEQFF
few	TRBJ2-3	TRBD2	TRBV2	TGTGCCAGCAGCCGGGGGACTATCACAGATACGCAGTATTTT	CASSRGTITDTQYF
NA	TRBJ1-2	NA	TRBV6-6	TGTGCCAGCAGTCAGGGGTTGGGTACCTATGGCTACACCTTC	CASSQGLGTYGYTF